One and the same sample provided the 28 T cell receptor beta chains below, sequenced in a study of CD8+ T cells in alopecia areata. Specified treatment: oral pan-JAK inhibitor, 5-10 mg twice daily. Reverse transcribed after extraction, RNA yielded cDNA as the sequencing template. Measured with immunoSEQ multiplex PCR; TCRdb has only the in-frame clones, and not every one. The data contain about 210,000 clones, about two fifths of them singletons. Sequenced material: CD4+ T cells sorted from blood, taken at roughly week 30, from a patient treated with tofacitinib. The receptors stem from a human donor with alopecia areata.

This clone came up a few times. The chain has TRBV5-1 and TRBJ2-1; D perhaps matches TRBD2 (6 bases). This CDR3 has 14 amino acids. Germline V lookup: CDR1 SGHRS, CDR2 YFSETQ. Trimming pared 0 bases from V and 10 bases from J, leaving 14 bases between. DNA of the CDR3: TGCGCCAGCAGCTTGGGACTAGATTCAGGCGAGCAGTTCTTC. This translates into CASSLGLDSGEQFF.

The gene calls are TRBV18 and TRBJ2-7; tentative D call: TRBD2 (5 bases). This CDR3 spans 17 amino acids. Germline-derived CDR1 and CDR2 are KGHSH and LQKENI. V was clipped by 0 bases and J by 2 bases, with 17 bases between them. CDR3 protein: CASSPPPSRSGAYEQYF. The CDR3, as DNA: TGTGCCAGCTCACCACCGCCCTCCAGGAGCGGCGCCTACGAGCAGTACTTC.

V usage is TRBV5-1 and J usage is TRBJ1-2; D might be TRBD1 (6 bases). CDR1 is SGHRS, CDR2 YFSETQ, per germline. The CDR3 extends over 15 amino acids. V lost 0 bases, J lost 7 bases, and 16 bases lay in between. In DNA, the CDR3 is TGCGCCAGCAGCTTGGCCGACTGGGGGCGTGGTGGCTACACCTTC. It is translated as CASSLADWGRGGYTF.

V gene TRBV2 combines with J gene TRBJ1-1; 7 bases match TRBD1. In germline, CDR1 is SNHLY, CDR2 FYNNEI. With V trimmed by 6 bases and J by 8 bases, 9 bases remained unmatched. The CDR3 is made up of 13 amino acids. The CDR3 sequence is CASRVDRVSEAFF. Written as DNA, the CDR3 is TGTGCCAGCAGGGTTGACAGGGTGAGCGAAGCTTTCTTT. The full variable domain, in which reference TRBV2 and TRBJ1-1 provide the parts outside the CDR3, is EPEVTQTPSHQVTQMGQEVILRCVPISNHLYFYWYRQILGQKVEFLVSFYNNEISEKSEIFDDQFSVERPDGSNFTLKIRSTKLEDSAMYFCASRVDRVSEAFFGQGTRLTVV.

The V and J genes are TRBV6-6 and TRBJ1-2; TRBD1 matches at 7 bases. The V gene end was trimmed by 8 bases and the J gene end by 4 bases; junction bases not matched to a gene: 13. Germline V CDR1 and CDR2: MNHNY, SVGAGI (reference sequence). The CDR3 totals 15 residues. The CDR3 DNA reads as TGTGCCAGCCTCCCATCGGGACAGAGAAGCTATGGCTACACCTTC. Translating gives CASLPSGQRSYGYTF.

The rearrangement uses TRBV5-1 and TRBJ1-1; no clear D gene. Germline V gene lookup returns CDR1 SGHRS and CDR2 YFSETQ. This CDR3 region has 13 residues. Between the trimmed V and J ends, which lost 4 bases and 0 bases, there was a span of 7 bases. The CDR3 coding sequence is TGCGCCAGCAGCCCCAGAGTGAACACTGAAGCTTTCTTT. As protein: CASSPRVNTEAFF.

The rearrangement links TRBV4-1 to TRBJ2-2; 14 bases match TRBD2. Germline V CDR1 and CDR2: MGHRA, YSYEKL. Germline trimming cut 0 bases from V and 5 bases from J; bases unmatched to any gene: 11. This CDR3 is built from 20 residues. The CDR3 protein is CASSQEAGLAGAFLTGELFF. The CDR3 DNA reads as TGCGCCAGCAGCCAAGAAGCGGGACTAGCGGGAGCTTTCCTAACCGGGGAGCTGTTTTTT.

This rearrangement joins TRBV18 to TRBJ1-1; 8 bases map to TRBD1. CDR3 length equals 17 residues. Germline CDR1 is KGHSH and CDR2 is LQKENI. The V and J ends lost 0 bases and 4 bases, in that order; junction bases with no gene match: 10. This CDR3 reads CASSPPGQGRLITEAFF. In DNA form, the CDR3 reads TGTGCCAGCTCACCACCAGGACAGGGTAGACTAATCACTGAAGCTTTCTTT.

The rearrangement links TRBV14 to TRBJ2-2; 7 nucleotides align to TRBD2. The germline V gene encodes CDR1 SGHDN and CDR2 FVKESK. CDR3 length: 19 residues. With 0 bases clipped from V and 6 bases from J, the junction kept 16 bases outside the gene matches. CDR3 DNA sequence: TGTGCCAGCAGCCAAGATCTGGGTGGACTAGTTGGGGATGCCGGGGAGCTGTTTTTT. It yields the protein CASSQDLGGLVGDAGELFF.

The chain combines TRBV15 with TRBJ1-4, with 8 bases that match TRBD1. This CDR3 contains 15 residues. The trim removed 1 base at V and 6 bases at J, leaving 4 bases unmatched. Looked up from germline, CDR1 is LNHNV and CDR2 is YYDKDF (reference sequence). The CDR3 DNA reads TGTGCCACCAGCAGAGGAGGACAGGGAGATGAAAAACTGTTTTTT. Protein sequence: CATSRGGQGDEKLFF.

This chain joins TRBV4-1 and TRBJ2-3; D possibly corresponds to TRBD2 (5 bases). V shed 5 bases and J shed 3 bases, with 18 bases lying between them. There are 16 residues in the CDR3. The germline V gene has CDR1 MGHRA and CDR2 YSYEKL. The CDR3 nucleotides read TGCGCCAGCAGCTTTCGGGGTGGGAGACTAACAGATACGCAGTATTTT. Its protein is CASSFRGGRLTDTQYF.

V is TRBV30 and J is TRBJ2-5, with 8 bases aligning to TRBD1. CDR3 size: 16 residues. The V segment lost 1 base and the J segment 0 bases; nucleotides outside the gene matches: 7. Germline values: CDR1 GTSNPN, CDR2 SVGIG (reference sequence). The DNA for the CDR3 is TGTGCCTGGAGTGGGAGGACAGGGAATTACCAAGAGACCCAGTACTTC. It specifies CAWSGRTGNYQETQYF.

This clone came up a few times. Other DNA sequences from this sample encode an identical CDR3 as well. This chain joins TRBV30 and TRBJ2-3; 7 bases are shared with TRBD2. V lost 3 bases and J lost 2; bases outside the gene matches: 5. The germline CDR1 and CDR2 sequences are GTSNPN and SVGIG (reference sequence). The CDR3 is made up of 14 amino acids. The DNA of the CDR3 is TGTGCCTGGAGGTTAGCGGGCACCACAGATACGCAGTATTTT. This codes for CAWRLAGTTDTQYF.

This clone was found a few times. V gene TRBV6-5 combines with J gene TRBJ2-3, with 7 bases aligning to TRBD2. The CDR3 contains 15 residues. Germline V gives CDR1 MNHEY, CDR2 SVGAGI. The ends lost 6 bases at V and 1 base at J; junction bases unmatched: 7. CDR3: CASRSWEGRTDTQYF. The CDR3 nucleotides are TGTGCCAGCAGGTCGTGGGAGGGTCGCACAGATACGCAGTATTTT.

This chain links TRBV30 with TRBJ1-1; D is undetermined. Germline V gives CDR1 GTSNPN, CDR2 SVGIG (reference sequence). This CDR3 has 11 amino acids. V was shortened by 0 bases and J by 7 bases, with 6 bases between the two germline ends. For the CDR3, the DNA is TGTGCCTGGAGTGTAACCATTGAAGCTTTCTTT. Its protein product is CAWSVTIEAFF.

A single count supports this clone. DNA of the CDR3: TGTGCCAGCAGCTTAGAGGTGGGGCGCCCTTCACCCCTCCACTTT. This sequence encodes CASSLEVGRPSPLHF. The chain joins TRBV7-2 to TRBJ1-6; weak D call: TRBD1 (5 bases). The CDR3 is 15 amino acids. With 1 base removed from V and 9 bases from J, the gap between germline ends came to 13 bases. The germline V gene has CDR1 SGHTA and CDR2 FQGNSA.

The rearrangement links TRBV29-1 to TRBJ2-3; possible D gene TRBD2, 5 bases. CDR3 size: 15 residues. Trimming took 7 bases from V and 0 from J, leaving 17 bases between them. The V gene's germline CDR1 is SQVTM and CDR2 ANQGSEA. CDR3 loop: CSAHKSGASTDTQYF. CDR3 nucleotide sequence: TGCAGCGCTCATAAAAGCGGTGCTAGCACAGATACGCAGTATTTT.

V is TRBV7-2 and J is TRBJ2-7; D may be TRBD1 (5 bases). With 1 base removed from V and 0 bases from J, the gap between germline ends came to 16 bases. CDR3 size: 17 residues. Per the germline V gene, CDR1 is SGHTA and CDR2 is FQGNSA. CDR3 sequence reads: CASSLEFITGRSYEQYF. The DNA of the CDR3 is TGTGCCAGCAGCTTAGAGTTTATCACAGGCCGCTCCTACGAGCAGTACTTC.

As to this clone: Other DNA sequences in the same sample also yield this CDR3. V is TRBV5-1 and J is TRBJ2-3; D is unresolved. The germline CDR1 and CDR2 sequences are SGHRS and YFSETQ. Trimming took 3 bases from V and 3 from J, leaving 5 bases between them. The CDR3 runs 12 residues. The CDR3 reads CASSSGTDTQYF. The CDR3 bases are TGCGCCAGCAGCTCTGGTACAGATACGCAGTATTTT.

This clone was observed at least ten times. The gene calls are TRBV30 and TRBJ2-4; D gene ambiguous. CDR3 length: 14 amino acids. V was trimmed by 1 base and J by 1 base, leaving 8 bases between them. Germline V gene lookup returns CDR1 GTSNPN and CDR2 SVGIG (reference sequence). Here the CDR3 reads CAWSAHHAKNIQYF. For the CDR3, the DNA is TGTGCCTGGAGTGCCCATCACGCCAAAAACATTCAGTACTTC.

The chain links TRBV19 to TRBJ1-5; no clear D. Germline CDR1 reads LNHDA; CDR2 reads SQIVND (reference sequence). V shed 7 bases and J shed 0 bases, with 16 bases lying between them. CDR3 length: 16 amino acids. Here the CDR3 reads CASTTPAAYSNQPQHF. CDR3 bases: TGTGCCAGTACGACGCCGGCCGCTTATAGCAATCAGCCCCAGCATTTT.

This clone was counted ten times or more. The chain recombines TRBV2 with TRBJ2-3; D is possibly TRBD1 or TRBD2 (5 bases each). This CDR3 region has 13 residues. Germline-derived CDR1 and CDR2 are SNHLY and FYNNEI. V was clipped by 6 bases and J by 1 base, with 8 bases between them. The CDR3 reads CASRGRGTDTQYF. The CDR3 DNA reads TGTGCCAGCAGGGGACGGGGCACAGATACGCAGTATTTT.

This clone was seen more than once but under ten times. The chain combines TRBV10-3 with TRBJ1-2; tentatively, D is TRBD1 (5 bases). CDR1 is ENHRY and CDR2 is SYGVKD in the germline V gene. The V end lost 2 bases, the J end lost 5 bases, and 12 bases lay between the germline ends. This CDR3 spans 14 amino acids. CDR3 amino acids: CAISEPGLGYGYTF. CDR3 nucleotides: TGTGCCATCAGTGAGCCAGGGTTGGGGTATGGCTACACCTTC.

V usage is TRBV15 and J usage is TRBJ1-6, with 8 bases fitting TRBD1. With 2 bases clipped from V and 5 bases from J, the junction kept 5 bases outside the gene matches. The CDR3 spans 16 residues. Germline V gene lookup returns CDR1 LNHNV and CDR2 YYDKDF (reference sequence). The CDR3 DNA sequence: TGTGCCACCAGCAGATGGCTGACAGGGGATAATTCACCCCTCCACTTT. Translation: CATSRWLTGDNSPLHF.

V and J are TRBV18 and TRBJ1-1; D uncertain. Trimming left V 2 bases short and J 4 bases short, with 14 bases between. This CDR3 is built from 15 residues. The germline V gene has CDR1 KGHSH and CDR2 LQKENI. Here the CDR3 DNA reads TGTGCCAGCTCACCATTGACGTCCGAGGGCACTGAAGCTTTCTTT. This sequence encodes CASSPLTSEGTEAFF.

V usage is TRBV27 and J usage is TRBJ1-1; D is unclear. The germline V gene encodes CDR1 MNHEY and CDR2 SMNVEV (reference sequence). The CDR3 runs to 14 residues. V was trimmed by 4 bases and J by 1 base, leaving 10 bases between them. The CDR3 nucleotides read TGTGCCAGCAGTTACCGGAATAGGAACACTGAAGCTTTCTTT. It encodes CASSYRNRNTEAFF.

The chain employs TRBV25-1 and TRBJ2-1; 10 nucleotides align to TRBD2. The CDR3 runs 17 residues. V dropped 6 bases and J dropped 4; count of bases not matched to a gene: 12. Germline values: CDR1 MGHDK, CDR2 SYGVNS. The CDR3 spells CASSGSGGAGWYNEQFF. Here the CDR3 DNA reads TGTGCCAGCAGCGGAAGCGGGGGGGCTGGCTGGTACAATGAGCAGTTCTTC.

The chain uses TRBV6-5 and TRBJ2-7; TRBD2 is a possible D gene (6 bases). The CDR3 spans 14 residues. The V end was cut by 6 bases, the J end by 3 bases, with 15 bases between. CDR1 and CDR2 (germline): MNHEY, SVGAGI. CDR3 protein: CASRPLGTHYEQYF. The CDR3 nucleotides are TGTGCCAGCAGACCCCTCGGGACTCACTACGAGCAGTACTTC.